Below are 29 T cell receptor beta chains sequenced from a single sample in a study of human T cells and chemical hapten exposure. TCRdb called the RACE reads again in MiXCR, with one record for every CDR3 protein. The table records more than 250,000 distinct CDR3 sequences, almost 8% of them present only once. Described time point: pre-sensitization, week 0. Treatment given: therapeutic diphenylcyclopropenone sensitization with weekly scalp DPC. Sequencing was performed on whole blood, taken in connection with sensitization to the hapten diphenylcyclopropenone (DPC). These receptors were obtained from a man aged 18 to 35 with alopecia areata. Some clones in this sample may be carry-over from other donors' samples.

This clonotype was counted a few times. This CDR3 reads CASSRTRTGTEAFF. The DNA for the CDR3 is TGTGCCAGCAGCCGCACCCGGACAGGGACTGAAGCTTTCTTT. This chain joins TRBV14 and TRBJ1-1, with 8 bases identical to TRBD1. The CDR3 is 14 residues long. The V gene end was trimmed by 4 bases and the J gene end by 5 bases; junction bases not matched to a gene: 6. Germline CDR1 is SGHDN and CDR2 is FVKESK.

This clonotype was observed a handful of times. The V gene is TRBV6-6, the J gene TRBJ2-3, with D perhaps matching TRBD1 or TRBD2 (6 bases each). Trimming took off 0 bases at V and 0 bases at J, with 13 bases between the two ends. This CDR3 comprises 17 residues. CDR1 and CDR2 from the germline V gene are MNHNY and SVGAGI (reference sequence). The CDR3 spells CASSYSYGGSSTDTQYF. In nucleotides, the CDR3 is TGTGCCAGCAGTTACTCCTACGGGGGCTCTAGCACAGATACGCAGTATTTT.

This clonotype showed up just a few times. The rearrangement links TRBV4-1 to TRBJ2-3; 8 bases agree with TRBD1. Germline V gene sequence: CDR1 MGHRA, CDR2 YSYEKL. V shed 1 base, J shed 10 bases, and the junction held 13 bases outside the gene matches. CDR3 length: 16 residues. The chain's CDR3 is CASSQGTGPPPRAQYF. CDR3 DNA: TGCGCCAGCAGCCAAGGGACAGGGCCCCCCCCGAGGGCGCAGTATTTT.

As regards this clonotype: Mismatch with germline at one junction end may stem from a read error. The chain employs TRBV6-5 and TRBJ1-5, with D unresolved. There are 16 residues in the CDR3. CDR1 and CDR2 from the germline V gene are MNHEY and SVGAGI. CDR3: CASSDSQGHSNQPQHF. The DNA for the CDR3 is TGTGCCAGCAGTGACTCTCAAGGTCATAGCAATCAGCCCCAGCATTTT.

This clonotype was detected only a few times. V gene TRBV11-2 combines with J gene TRBJ2-3; 13 bases agree with TRBD2. The trim removed 1 base at V and 5 bases at J, leaving 9 bases unmatched. The CDR3 is 18 residues long. Germline CDR1 is SGHAT and CDR2 is FQNNGV. Here the CDR3 reads CASSLVRTSGGRGDTQYF. The DNA of the CDR3 is TGTGCCAGCAGCTTAGTAAGGACTAGCGGGGGCCGGGGAGATACGCAGTATTTT.

The V gene is TRBV29-1, the J gene TRBJ1-1, with 7 nucleotides matching TRBD1. This CDR3 has 13 residues. V lost 7 bases to trimming and J lost 0 bases; unmatched junction nucleotides: 5. Germline values: CDR1 SQVTM, CDR2 ANQGSEA. CDR3: CSAAQGMNTEAFF. The CDR3 DNA follows: TGCAGCGCAGCACAGGGGATGAACACTGAAGCTTTCTTT. Supplemented by reference TRBV29-1 and TRBJ1-1, the full variable domain reads SAVISQKPSRDICQRGTSLTIQCQVDSQVTMMFWYRQQPGQSLTLIATANQGSEATYESGFVIDKFPISRPNLTFSTLTVSNMSPEDSSIYLCSAAQGMNTEAFFGQGTRLTVV.

This clonotype has only a few counts. The genes are TRBV20-1 and TRBJ1-6; TRBD1 agrees at 7 bases. With 6 bases clipped from V and 9 bases from J, the junction kept 14 bases outside the gene matches. This CDR3 is 15 amino acids long. Germline CDR1 DFQATT, CDR2 SNEGSKA (reference sequence). The CDR3 reads CSAPRTGSDFSPLHF. In DNA, the CDR3 is TGCAGTGCACCCAGGACAGGCTCGGATTTTTCACCCCTCCACTTT.

The table lists this clonotype with a few counts. The V and J genes are TRBV3-1 and TRBJ1-6; D gene uncertain. The germline gives CDR1 LGHDT, CDR2 YNNKEL (reference sequence). CDR3 length: 15 amino acids. Trimming stripped 3 bases from V and 9 bases from J, with 15 bases between. CDR3 in DNA: TGTGCCAGCAGCCAGGCACGGGGAGGCGTTTCACCCCTCCACTTT. It encodes CASSQARGGVSPLHF. Full variable domain (missing parts from reference TRBV3-1 and TRBJ1-6): DTAVSQTPKYLVTQMGNDKSIKCEQNLGHDTMYWYKQDSKKFLKIMFSYNNKELIINETVPNRFSPKSPDKAHLNLHINSLELGDSAVYFCASSQARGGVSPLHFGNGTRLTVT.

The V gene is TRBV27, the J gene TRBJ2-3, with TRBD2 as a possible D gene (5 bases). CDR1 MNHEY and CDR2 SMNVEV come from the germline V gene (reference sequence). The length of the CDR3 is 16 residues. V was cut by 5 bases and J by 2 bases, with 17 bases left in between. CDR3 protein: CASSAGLVFITDTQYF. DNA for the CDR3: TGTGCCAGCAGTGCCGGACTGGTATTTATCACAGATACGCAGTATTTT.

The chain links TRBV3-1 to TRBJ1-5; D not resolved. CDR3 length equals 13 residues. Trimming took 2 bases from V and 7 from J, leaving 9 bases between them. Germline V CDR1 and CDR2: LGHDT, YNNKEL (reference sequence). The CDR3 region is CASSQLGGQPQHF. In nucleotides, the CDR3 is TGTGCCAGCAGCCAACTGGGAGGACAGCCCCAGCATTTT.

V and J are TRBV29-1 and TRBJ2-2, with D perhaps TRBD1 (5 bases). Trimming removed 2 bases at V and 2 bases at J, with 12 bases between. CDR3 length: 15 residues. CDR1 is SQVTM, CDR2 ANQGSEA, per germline. CDR3 protein: CSVEPGRANTGELFF. CDR3 sequence (DNA): TGCAGCGTTGAACCGGGCAGGGCAAACACCGGGGAGCTGTTTTTT.

This clonotype was observed a handful of times. The gene calls are TRBV7-2 and TRBJ2-7, with a tentative D call TRBD1 (6 bases). V gave up 5 bases and J gave up 1 base, with 12 bases separating them. The germline gives CDR1 SGHTA, CDR2 FQGNSA. This CDR3 has 14 residues. CDR3: CASSRWDKSYEQYF. CDR3 nucleotides: TGTGCCAGCAGCCGTTGGGACAAGTCCTACGAGCAGTACTTC.

This clonotype was counted a few times. The chain uses TRBV7-9 and TRBJ1-2; D is undetermined. CDR3 length equals 14 residues. Trimming removed 1 base from V and 4 bases from J, with 10 bases in between. CDR1 and CDR2 (germline): SEHNR, FQNEAQ (reference sequence). The CDR3 nucleotides read TGTGCCAGCAGCTTAGGGCTCCAAACCTATGGCTACACCTTC. Residues: CASSLGLQTYGYTF.

A few counts support this clonotype. This sequence joins TRBV6-2 or TRBV6-3 and TRBJ2-1; D call uncertain. Trimming stripped 0 bases from V and 9 bases from J, with 9 bases between. Per germline, CDR1 MNHEY and CDR2 SVGEGT. There are 13 residues in the CDR3. CDR3 sequence (DNA): TGTGCCAGCAGTTACTCTCGGGCAGGTGAGCAGTTCTTC. Encoded protein: CASSYSRAGEQFF.

The table lists this clonotype with a few counts. The rearrangement links TRBV15 to TRBJ1-1; 8 bases fit TRBD1. Germline-derived CDR1 and CDR2 are LNHNV and YYDKDF (reference sequence). Losses at the gene ends were 5 bases for V and 8 bases for J; bases not matched to a gene: 7. This CDR3 contains 13 residues. CDR3 protein: CATSLEQGEEAFF. In DNA form, the CDR3 reads TGTGCCACCAGCCTAGAACAGGGGGAGGAAGCTTTCTTT.

V and J are TRBV20-1 and TRBJ2-3; the D gene is possibly TRBD2 (5 bases). From germline, CDR1 is DFQATT and CDR2 SNEGSKA (reference sequence). V lost 6 bases, J lost 4 bases, and 11 bases lay in between. This CDR3 contains 12 residues. The CDR3 sequence: CSAQRPPDTQYF. DNA of the CDR3: TGCAGTGCCCAGCGGCCTCCAGATACGCAGTATTTT.

This clonotype showed up just a few times. V is TRBV19 and J is TRBJ1-5, with D unclear. Per the germline V gene, CDR1 is LNHDA and CDR2 is SQIVND (reference sequence). V was shortened by 5 bases and J by 4 bases, with 12 bases between the two germline ends. The CDR3 runs to 14 residues. The CDR3: CASSYAPGNQPQHF. CDR3 DNA sequence: TGTGCCAGTAGTTATGCCCCCGGAAATCAGCCCCAGCATTTT. Full variable domain (outside the CDR3, taken from reference TRBV19 and TRBJ1-5): DGGITQSPKYLFRKEGQNVTLSCEQNLNHDAMYWYRQDPGQGLRLIYYSQIVNDFQKGDIAEGYSVSREKKESFPLTVTSAQKNPTAFYLCASSYAPGNQPQHFGDGTRLSIL.

V and J are TRBV4-2 and TRBJ1-6; a weak D match, TRBD1 (6 bases). Germline V gene lookup returns CDR1 LGHNA and CDR2 YNFKEQ. The CDR3 length is 17 residues. V lost 0 bases and J lost 8, with 17 bases in between. Here the CDR3 reads CASSQDWGGREDSPLHF. The DNA for the CDR3 is TGTGCCAGCAGCCAAGATTGGGGGGGCAGGGAAGATTCACCCCTCCACTTT.

The rearrangement joins TRBV20-1 to TRBJ2-5, with 8 positions matching TRBD2. J lost 9 bases, V lost 1 base, and 19 bases had no gene match. CDR1 DFQATT and CDR2 SNEGSKA come from the germline V gene (reference sequence). The CDR3 spans 17 residues. The CDR3 spells CSARGRLARLPGGAQYF. CDR3 sequence (DNA): TGCAGTGCTAGAGGACGACTAGCGCGGCTCCCCGGGGGGGCCCAGTACTTC.

This clonotype was observed at least ten times. V usage is TRBV4-3 and J usage is TRBJ1-2, with TRBD1 identical over 8 bases. Trimming cost V 0 bases and J 6 bases; bases outside gene matches: 9. The germline gives CDR1 LGHNA, CDR2 YSLEER. This CDR3 region has 16 residues. The CDR3 is CASSQDRTGRVHGYTF. The DNA of the CDR3 is TGCGCCAGCAGCCAAGACAGGACAGGGCGGGTACATGGCTACACCTTC.

V gene TRBV5-1 combines with J gene TRBJ1-2, with D perhaps TRBD1 (6 bases). CDR1 is SGHRS and CDR2 is YFSETQ in the germline V gene. The CDR3 consists of 14 residues. V dropped 0 bases and J dropped 3 bases, with 9 bases sitting between them. In DNA, the CDR3 is TGCGCCAGCAGCTTGGAGCCAGGGGACTATGGCTACACCTTC. It yields the protein CASSLEPGDYGYTF.

The chain has TRBV7-9 and TRBJ2-1; possibly TRBD2 for D (6 bases). Between the trimmed V and J ends, which lost 6 bases and 8 bases, there was a span of 23 bases. Germline CDR1 SEHNR, CDR2 FQNEAQ (reference sequence). The CDR3 is 16 amino acids. The CDR3: CASSHTGTPSRYEQFF. CDR3 nucleotides: TGTGCCAGCAGTCACACCGGGACTCCCTCGAGGTATGAGCAGTTCTTC.

CDR3 amino acids: CASSYLRGRSYNEQFF. The CDR3 region has the DNA TGTGCCAGCAGTTACCTTCGGGGGAGATCCTACAATGAGCAGTTCTTC. The chain employs TRBV6-2 or TRBV6-3 and TRBJ2-1; weak D call: TRBD2 (6 bases). Germline loops: CDR1 MNHEY, CDR2 SVGEGT. The ends were cut back, 2 bases at V and 1 base at J, with 12 bases in the middle. The CDR3 length is 16 residues.

There are a few counts of this clonotype. The rearrangement links TRBV5-6 to TRBJ2-1; D possibly corresponds to TRBD2 (6 bases). Between the trimmed V and J ends, which lost 1 base and 4 bases, there was a span of 15 bases. The CDR3 contains 16 residues. Germline V gene sequence: CDR1 SGHDT, CDR2 YYEEEE. The CDR3 sequence is CASSLSGTRLYNEQFF. The CDR3 region has the DNA TGTGCCAGCAGCTTGTCCGGGACTCGATTGTACAATGAGCAGTTCTTC. Full variable domain (missing parts from reference TRBV5-6 and TRBJ2-1): DAGVTQSPTHLIKTRGQQVTLRCSPKSGHDTVSWYQQALGQGPQFIFQYYEEEERQRGNFPDRFSGHQFPNYSSELNVNALLLGDSALYLCASSLSGTRLYNEQFFGPGTRLTVL.

This clonotype was observed a few times. The chain uses TRBV5-5 and TRBJ2-4; a possible D gene is TRBD2 (5 bases). V lost 0 bases and J lost 8, with 18 bases in between. Germline V lookup: CDR1 SGHKS, CDR2 YYEKEE (reference sequence). The CDR3 length is 16 residues. Here the CDR3 reads CASSLADSVARDIQYF. CDR3 nucleotide sequence: TGTGCCAGCAGCTTGGCCGATTCGGTAGCGCGGGACATTCAGTACTTC.

This clonotype came up a few times. The chain employs TRBV11-2 and TRBJ2-7; 7 bases line up with TRBD1. Germline trimming cut 2 bases from V and 2 bases from J; bases unmatched to any gene: 6. Germline assignment: CDR1 SGHAT and CDR2 FQNNGV. The CDR3 has 15 amino acids. The CDR3 region has the DNA TGTGCCAGCAGCTTACAATCCGGGACAGCCTACGAGCAGTACGTC. It translates to CASSLQSGTAYEQYV.

The chain has TRBV4-3 and TRBJ1-1; possible D gene TRBD1, 6 bases. The CDR3 is 15 amino acids. Between the trimmed V and J ends, which lost 0 bases and 1 base, there was a span of 9 bases. Germline loops: CDR1 LGHNA, CDR2 YSLEER. The CDR3 protein is CASSQDPGANTEAFF. CDR3 sequence (DNA): TGCGCCAGCAGCCAAGATCCAGGGGCGAACACTGAAGCTTTCTTT.

Many counts were recorded for this clonotype. This chain joins TRBV4-1 and TRBJ1-1, with 8 bases lining up with TRBD1. Germline-derived CDR1 and CDR2 are MGHRA and YSYEKL. J was trimmed by 1 base and V by 3 bases; bases with no gene match: 7. The CDR3 consists of 16 residues. The CDR3 DNA reads TGCGCCAGCAGCCATATTCACGACAGGGGGAACACTGAAGCTTTCTTT. Amino acid sequence: CASSHIHDRGNTEAFF.

This clonotype appeared many times. This chain connects TRBV9 to TRBJ2-7, with D tentatively TRBD2 (5 bases). This CDR3 comprises 16 residues. The V end lost 1 base, the J end lost 2 bases, and 16 bases lay between the germline ends. Germline V lookup: CDR1 SGDLS, CDR2 YYNGEE. The CDR3 nucleotides are TGTGCCAGCAGCGTATGGCTCCTCGGAGGCCCCTACGAGCAGTACGTC. Protein sequence: CASSVWLLGGPYEQYV.